This T cell receptor (beta chain) originates from a study of CD8+ T cells in alopecia areata. Study-level information: Affected scalp percentage determined the severity score of treated patients. The study, taken as a whole, reports: Lesional scalp, notably in alopecia totalis/universalis, had clonality above that of normal scalp.

The ends lost 5 bases at V and 2 bases at J; junction bases unmatched: 9. CDR3 length: 16 residues. Germline V CDR1 and CDR2: GTSNPN, SVGIG (reference sequence). Note on this clone: Its antigen is not known.

Indicated treatment: oral pan-JAK inhibitor, 5-10 mg twice daily. Alopecia areata patients gave lesional scalp punch biopsies and peripheral blood samples. cDNA serving as the sequencing template came from extracted, reverse transcribed RNA. Some clones are missing from TCRdb's copy, which holds only in-frame ones; the method was immunoSEQ multiplex PCR. The sample gives about 140,000 clones, roughly 82% of which show up once; 20% to 30% is in the top ten. This sequence joins TRBV30 and TRBJ2-3; 11 bases map to TRBD2. Sequencing used CD8+ T cells sorted from blood, obtained at week 4, from a patient treated with tofacitinib. The receptor was isolated from a human donor with alopecia areata. The DNA for the CDR3 is TGTGCCTGGGATCCAGGACTAGCGGGCCACACAGATACGCAGTATTTT. Protein: CAWDPGLAGHTDTQYF.